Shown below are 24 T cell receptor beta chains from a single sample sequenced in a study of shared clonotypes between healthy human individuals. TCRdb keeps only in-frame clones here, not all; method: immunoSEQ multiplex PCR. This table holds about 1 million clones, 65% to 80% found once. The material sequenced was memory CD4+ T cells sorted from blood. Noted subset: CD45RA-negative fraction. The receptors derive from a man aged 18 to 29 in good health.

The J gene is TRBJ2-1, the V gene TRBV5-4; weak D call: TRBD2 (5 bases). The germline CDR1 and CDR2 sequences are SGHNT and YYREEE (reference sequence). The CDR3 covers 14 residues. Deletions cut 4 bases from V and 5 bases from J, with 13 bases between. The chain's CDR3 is CASSLDSSNNEQFF. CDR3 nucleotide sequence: TGTGCCAGCAGCCTGGACTCTAGTAACAATGAGCAGTTCTTC. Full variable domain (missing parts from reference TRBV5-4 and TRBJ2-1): ETGVTQSPTHLIKTRGQQVTLRCSSQSGHNTVSWYQQALGQGPQFIFQYYREEENGRGNFPPRFSGLQFPNYSSELNVNALELDDSALYLCASSLDSSNNEQFFGPGTRLTVL.

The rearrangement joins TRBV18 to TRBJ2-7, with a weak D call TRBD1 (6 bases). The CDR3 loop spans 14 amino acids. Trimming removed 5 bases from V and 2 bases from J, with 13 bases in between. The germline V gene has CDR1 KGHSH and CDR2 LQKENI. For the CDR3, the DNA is TGTGCCAGCTCATCTACGGACAGAACCTACGAGCAGTACTTC. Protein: CASSSTDRTYEQYF.

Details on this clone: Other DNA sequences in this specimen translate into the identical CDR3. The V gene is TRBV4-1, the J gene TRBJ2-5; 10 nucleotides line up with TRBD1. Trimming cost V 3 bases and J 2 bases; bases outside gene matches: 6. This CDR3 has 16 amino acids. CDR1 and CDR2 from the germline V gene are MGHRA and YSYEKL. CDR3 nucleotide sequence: TGCGCCAGCAGCCAGAAGCCGGGACAGGGGCAAGAGACCCAGTACTTC. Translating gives CASSQKPGQGQETQYF.

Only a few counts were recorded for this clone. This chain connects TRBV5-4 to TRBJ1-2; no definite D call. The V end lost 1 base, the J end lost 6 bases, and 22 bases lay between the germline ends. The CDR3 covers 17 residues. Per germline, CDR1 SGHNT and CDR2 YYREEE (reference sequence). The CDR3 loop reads CASSLTRRGPEPHGYTF. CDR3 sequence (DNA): TGTGCCAGCAGCTTGACGCGCAGAGGACCGGAACCTCATGGCTACACCTTC.

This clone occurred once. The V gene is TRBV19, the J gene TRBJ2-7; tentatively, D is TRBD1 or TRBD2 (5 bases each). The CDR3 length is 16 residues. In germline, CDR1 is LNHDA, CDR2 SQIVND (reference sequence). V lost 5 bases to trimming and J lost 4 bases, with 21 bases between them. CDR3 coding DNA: TGTGCCAGTAGTTTAAACCGGGACCCCCCCCTATACGAGCAGTACTTC. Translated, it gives CASSLNRDPPLYEQYF.

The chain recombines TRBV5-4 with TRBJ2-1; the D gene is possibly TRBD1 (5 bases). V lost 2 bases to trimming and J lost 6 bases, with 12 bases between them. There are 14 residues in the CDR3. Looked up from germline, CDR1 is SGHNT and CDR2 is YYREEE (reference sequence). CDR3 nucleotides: TGTGCCAGCAGCTTCCGCCAGGGCCTCAATGAGCAGTTCTTC. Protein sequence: CASSFRQGLNEQFF.

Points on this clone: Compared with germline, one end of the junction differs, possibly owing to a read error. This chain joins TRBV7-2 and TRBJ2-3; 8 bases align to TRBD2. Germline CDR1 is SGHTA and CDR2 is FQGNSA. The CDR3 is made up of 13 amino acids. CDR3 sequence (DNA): TGTGCCAGCAGCTCCTCCTACGGGGGGGGCCTGAATTTT. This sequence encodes CASSSSYGGGLNF. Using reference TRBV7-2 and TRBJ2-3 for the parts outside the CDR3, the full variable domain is GAGVSQSPSNKVTEKGKDVELRCDPISGHTALYWYRQSLGQGLEFLIYFQGNSAPDKSGLPSDRFSAERTGGSVSTLTIQRTQQEDSAVYLCASSSSYGGGLNFGPGTRLTVL.

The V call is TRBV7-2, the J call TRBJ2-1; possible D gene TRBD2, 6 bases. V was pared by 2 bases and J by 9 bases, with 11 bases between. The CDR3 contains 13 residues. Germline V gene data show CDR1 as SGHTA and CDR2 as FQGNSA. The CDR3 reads CASSLPPGSEQFF. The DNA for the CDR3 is TGTGCCAGCAGCTTACCCCCCGGGAGTGAGCAGTTCTTC.

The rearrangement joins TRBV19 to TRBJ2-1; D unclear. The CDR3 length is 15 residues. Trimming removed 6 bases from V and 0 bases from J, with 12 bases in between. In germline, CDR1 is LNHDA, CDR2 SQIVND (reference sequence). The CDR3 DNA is TGTGCCAGTAGACTCCGGAAGGGCTCCTACAATGAGCAGTTCTTC. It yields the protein CASRLRKGSYNEQFF.

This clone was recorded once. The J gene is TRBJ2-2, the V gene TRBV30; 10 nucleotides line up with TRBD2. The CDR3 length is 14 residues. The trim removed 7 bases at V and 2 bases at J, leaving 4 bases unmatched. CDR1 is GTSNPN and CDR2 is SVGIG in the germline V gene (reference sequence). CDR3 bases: TGTGCCTTGCCTAGCGGGGGAAACACCGGGGAGCTGTTTTTT. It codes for CALPSGGNTGELFF.

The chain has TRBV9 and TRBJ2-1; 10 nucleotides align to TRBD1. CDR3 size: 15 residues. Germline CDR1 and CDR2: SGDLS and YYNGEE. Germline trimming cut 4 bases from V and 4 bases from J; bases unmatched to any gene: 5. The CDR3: CASSQGQGTYNEQFF. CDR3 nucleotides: TGTGCCAGCAGCCAGGGACAGGGGACGTACAATGAGCAGTTCTTC.

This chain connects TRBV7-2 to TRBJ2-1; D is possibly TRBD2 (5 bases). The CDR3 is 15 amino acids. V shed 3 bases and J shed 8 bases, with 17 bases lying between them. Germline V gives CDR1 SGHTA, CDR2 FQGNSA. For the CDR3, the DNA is TGTGCCAGCAGCTTTAGCTGGATAGCGACGGATGAGCAGTTCTTC. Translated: CASSFSWIATDEQFF. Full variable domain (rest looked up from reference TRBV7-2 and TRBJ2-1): GAGVSQSPSNKVTEKGKDVELRCDPISGHTALYWYRQSLGQGLEFLIYFQGNSAPDKSGLPSDRFSAERTGGSVSTLTIQRTQQEDSAVYLCASSFSWIATDEQFFGPGTRLTVL.

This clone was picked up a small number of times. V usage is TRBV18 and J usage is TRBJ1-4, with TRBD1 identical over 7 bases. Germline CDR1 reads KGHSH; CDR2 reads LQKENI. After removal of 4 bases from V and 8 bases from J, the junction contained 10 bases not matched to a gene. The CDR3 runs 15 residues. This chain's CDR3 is CASSLMDRPGEKLFF. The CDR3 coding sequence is TGTGCCAGCTCACTTATGGACAGGCCGGGCGAAAAACTGTTTTTT.

In nucleotides, the CDR3 is TGTGCCAGCGTTCCGAACAGGGGGTCTGGAAACACCATATATTTT. This translates into CASVPNRGSGNTIYF. The V call is TRBV7-9, the J call TRBJ1-3; 8 bases match TRBD1. Germline CDR1 reads SEHNR; CDR2 reads FQNEAQ (reference sequence). This CDR3 spans 15 amino acids. The ends lost 8 bases at V and 1 base at J; junction bases unmatched: 7.

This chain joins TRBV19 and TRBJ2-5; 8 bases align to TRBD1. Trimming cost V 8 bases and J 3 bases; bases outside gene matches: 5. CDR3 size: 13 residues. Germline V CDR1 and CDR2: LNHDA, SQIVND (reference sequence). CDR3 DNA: TGTGCCAGTCAAAGGGACAGGAAAGAGACCCAGTACTTC. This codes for CASQRDRKETQYF.

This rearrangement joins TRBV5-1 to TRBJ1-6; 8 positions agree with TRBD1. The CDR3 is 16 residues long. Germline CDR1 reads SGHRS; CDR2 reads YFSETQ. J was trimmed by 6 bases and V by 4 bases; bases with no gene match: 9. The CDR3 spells CASSPMTGAGNSPLHF. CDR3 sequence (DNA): TGCGCCAGCAGCCCCATGACAGGGGCGGGTAATTCACCCCTCCACTTT.

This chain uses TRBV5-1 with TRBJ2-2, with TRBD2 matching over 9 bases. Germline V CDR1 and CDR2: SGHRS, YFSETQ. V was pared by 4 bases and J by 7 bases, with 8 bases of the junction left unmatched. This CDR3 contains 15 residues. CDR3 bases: TGCGCCAGCAGCCTAGCGGGGCCCTGGGGCGGGGAGCTGTTTTTT. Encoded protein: CASSLAGPWGGELFF.

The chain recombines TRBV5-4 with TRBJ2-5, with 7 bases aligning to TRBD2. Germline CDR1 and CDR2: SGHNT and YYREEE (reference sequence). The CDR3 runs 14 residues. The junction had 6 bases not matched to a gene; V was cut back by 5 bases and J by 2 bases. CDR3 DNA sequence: TGTGCCAGCAGATCGGCAGCGGGGCAAGAGACCCAGTACTTC. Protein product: CASRSAAGQETQYF.

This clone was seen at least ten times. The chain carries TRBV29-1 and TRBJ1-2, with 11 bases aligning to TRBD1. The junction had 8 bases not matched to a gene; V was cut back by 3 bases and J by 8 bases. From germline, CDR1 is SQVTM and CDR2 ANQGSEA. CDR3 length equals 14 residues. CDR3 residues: CSVDPAGTGGGYTF. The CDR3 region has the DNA TGCAGCGTTGATCCAGCCGGGACAGGGGGGGGCTACACCTTC.

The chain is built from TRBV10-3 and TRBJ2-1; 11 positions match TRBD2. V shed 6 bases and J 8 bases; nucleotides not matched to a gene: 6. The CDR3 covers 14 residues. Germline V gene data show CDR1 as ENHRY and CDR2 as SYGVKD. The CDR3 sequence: CAIRGSGGADEQFF. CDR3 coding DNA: TGTGCCATCAGGGGTAGCGGGGGGGCCGATGAGCAGTTCTTC.

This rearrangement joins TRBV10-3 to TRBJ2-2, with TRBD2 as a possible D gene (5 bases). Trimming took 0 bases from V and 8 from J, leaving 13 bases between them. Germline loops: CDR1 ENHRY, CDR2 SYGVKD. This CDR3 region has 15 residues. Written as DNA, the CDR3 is TGTGCCATCAGTGAGTCCCTAGCCCCCTCAGGGGAGCTGTTTTTT. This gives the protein CAISESLAPSGELFF.

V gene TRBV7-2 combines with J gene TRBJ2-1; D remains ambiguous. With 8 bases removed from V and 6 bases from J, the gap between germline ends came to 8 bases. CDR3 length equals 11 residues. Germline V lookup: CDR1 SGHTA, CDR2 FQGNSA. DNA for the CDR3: TGTGCCAGCGGACGCTTCAATGAGCAGTTCTTC. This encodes CASGRFNEQFF.

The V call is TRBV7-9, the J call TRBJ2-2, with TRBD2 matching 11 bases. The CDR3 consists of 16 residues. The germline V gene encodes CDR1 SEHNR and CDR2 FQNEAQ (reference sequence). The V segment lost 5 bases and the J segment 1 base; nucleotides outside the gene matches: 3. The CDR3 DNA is TGTGCCAGCAGCATGGGACTAGCGGAGAACACCGGGGAGCTGTTTTTT. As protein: CASSMGLAENTGELFF.

The CDR3 sequence is CASSFLLAGYYEQYF. CDR3 DNA: TGTGCCAGCAGCTTTCTCCTAGCGGGATACTACGAGCAGTACTTC. The genes are TRBV7-8 and TRBJ2-7, with 9 bases that match TRBD2. The CDR3 runs to 15 residues. Germline CDR1 is SGHVS and CDR2 is FQNEAQ. V lost 3 bases to trimming and J lost 3 bases; unmatched junction nucleotides: 6.